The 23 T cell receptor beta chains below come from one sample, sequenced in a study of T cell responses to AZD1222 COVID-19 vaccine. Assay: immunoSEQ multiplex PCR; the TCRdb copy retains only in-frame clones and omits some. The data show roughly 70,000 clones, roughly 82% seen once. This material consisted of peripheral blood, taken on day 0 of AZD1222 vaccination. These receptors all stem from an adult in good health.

CDR3 bases: TGCAGTGCTAAGCAGGAGGAGACCCAGTACTTC. Translated, it gives CSAKQEETQYF. J is TRBJ2-5 and V is TRBV20-1; no firm D call. The CDR3 covers 11 residues. Trimming shortened V by 4 bases and J by 5 bases, and 8 bases separated the two germline ends. Germline V gene sequence: CDR1 DFQATT, CDR2 SNEGSKA (reference sequence).

CDR3: CAWSGTGFNQPQHF. In DNA form, the CDR3 reads TGTGCCTGGAGCGGGACAGGCTTCAATCAGCCCCAGCATTTT. The V call is TRBV30, the J call TRBJ1-5, with 8 bases aligning to TRBD1. Germline V gene data show CDR1 as GTSNPN and CDR2 as SVGIG (reference sequence). The V and J ends lost 3 bases and 3 bases, in that order; junction bases with no gene match: 4. The CDR3 consists of 14 residues. Variable domain in full (rest from reference TRBV30 and TRBJ1-5): SQTIHQWPATLVQPVGSPLSLECTVEGTSNPNLYWYRQAAGRGLQLLFYSVGIGQISSEVPQNLSASRPQDRQFILSSKKLLLSDSGFYLCAWSGTGFNQPQHFGDGTRLSIL.

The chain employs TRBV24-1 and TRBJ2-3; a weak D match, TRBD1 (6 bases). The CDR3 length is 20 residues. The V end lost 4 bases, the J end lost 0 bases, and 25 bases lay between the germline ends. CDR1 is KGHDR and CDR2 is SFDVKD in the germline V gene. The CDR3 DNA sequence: TGTGCCACCAGTGACCTATTACAGGGAGTAAGGTCGCATAGCACAGATACGCAGTATTTT. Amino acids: CATSDLLQGVRSHSTDTQYF.

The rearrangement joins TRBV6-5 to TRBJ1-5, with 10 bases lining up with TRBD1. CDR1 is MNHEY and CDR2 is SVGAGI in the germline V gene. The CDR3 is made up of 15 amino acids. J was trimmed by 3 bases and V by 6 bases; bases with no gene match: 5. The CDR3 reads CASRRDRGANQPQHF. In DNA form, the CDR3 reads TGTGCCAGCAGGCGGGACAGGGGAGCCAATCAGCCCCAGCATTTT.

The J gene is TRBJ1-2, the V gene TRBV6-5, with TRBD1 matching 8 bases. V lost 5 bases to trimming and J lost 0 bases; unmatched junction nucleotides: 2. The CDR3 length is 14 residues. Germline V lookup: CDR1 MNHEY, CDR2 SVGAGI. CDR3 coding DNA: TGTGCCAGCAGTCGGACAGGGCCTAACTATGGCTACACCTTC. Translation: CASSRTGPNYGYTF.

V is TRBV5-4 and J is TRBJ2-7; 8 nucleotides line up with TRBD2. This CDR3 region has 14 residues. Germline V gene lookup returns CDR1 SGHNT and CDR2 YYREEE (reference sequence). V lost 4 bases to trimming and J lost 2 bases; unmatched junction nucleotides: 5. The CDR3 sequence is CASSISGTTYEQYF. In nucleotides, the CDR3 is TGTGCCAGCAGCATTAGCGGGACCACCTACGAGCAGTACTTC.

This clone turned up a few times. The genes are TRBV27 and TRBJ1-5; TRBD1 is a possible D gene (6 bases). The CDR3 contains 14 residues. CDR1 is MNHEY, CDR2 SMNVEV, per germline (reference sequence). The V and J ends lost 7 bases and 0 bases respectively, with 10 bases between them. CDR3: CASKTGYSNQPQHF. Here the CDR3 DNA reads TGTGCCAGCAAGACAGGTTATAGCAATCAGCCCCAGCATTTT.

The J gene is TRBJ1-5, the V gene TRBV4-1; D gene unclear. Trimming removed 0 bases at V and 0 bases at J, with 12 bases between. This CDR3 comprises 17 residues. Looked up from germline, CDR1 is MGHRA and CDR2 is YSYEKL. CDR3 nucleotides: TGCGCCAGCAGCCAAGATGTGTCGGGCTATAGCAATCAGCCCCAGCATTTT. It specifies CASSQDVSGYSNQPQHF.

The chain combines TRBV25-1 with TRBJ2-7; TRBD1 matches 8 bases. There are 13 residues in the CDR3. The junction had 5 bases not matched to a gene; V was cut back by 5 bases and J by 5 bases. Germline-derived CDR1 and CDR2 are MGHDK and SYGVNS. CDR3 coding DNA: TGTGCCAGCAGTCGACAGGGGATAGACGAGCAGTACTTC. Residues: CASSRQGIDEQYF.

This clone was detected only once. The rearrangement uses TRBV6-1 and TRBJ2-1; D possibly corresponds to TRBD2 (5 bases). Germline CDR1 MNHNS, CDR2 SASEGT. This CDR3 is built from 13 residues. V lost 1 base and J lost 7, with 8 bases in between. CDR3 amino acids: CASSEGLANEQFF. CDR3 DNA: TGTGCCAGCAGTGAAGGTCTAGCTAATGAGCAGTTCTTC.

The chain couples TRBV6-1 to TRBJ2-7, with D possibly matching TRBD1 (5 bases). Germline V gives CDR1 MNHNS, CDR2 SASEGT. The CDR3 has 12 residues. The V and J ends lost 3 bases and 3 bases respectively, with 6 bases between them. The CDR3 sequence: CASSDQGYEQYF. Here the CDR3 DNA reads TGTGCCAGCAGTGATCAGGGCTACGAGCAGTACTTC.

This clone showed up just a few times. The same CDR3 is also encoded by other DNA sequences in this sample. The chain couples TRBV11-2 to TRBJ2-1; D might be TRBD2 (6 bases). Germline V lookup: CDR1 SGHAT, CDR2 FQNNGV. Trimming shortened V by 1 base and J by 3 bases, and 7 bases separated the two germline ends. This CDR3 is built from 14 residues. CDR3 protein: CASSLAGVYNEQFF. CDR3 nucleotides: TGTGCCAGCAGCTTAGCGGGGGTCTACAATGAGCAGTTCTTC.

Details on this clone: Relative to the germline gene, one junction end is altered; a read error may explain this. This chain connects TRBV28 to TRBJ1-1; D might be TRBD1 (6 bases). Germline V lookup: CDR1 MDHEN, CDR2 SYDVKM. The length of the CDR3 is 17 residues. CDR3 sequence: CASRFLWGRGQNTEAFF. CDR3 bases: TGTGCCAGCCGTTTCCTCTGGGGGCGCGGGCAAAACACTGAAGCTTTCTTT.

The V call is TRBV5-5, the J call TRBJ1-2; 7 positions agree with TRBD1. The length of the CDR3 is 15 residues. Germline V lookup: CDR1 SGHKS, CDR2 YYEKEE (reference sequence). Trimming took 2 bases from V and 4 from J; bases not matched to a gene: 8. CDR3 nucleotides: TGTGCCAGCAGCTTAAGAGGGGGCGCGGTCTATGGCTACACCTTC. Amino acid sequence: CASSLRGGAVYGYTF.

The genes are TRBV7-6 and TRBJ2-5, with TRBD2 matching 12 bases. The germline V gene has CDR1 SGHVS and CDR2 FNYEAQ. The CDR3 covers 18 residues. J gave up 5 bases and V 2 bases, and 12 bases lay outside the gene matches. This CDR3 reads CASSLTSPRTSGVETQYF. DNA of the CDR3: TGTGCCAGCAGCTTAACGTCCCCTCGGACTAGCGGGGTGGAGACCCAGTACTTC.

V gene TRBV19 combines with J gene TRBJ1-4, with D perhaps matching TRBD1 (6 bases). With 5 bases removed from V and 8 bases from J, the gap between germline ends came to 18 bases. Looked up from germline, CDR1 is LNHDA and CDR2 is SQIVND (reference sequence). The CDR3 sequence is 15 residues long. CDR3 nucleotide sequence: TGTGCCAGTAGTTTCCGCGGGGGCCCAGGAGAAAAACTGTTTTTT. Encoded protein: CASSFRGGPGEKLFF.

The chain's CDR3 is CSAQRGAEAFF. DNA of the CDR3: TGCAGCGCTCAGAGGGGGGCTGAAGCTTTCTTT. The chain joins TRBV29-1 to TRBJ1-1; a weak D match, TRBD1 (6 bases). The CDR3 runs to 11 residues. Trimming removed 7 bases from V and 6 bases from J, with 12 bases in between. CDR1 SQVTM and CDR2 ANQGSEA come from the germline V gene.

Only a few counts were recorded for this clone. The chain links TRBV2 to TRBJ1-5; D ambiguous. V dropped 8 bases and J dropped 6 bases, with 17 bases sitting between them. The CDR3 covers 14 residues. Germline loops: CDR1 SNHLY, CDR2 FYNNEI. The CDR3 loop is CASSQTGWGQPQHF. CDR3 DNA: TGTGCCAGCTCGCAGACCGGCTGGGGTCAGCCCCAGCATTTT.

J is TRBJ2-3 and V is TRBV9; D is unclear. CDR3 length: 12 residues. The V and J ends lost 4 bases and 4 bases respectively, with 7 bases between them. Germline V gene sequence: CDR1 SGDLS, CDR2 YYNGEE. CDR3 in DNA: TGTGCCAGCAGCCCCCAGGCAGATACGCAGTATTTT. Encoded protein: CASSPQADTQYF.

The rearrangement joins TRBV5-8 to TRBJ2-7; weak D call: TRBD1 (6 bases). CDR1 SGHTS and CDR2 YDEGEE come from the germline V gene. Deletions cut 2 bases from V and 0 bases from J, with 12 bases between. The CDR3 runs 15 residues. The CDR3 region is CASSFLSTGSYEQYF. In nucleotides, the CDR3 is TGTGCCAGCAGCTTCCTTTCGACAGGCTCCTACGAGCAGTACTTC.

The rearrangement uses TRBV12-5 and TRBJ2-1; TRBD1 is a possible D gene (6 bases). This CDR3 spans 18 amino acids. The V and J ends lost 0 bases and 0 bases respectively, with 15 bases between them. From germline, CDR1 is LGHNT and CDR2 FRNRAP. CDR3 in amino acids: CASGLVNRVLGSYNEQFF. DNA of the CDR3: TGTGCTAGTGGTTTGGTGAACAGGGTGTTGGGCTCCTACAATGAGCAGTTCTTC.

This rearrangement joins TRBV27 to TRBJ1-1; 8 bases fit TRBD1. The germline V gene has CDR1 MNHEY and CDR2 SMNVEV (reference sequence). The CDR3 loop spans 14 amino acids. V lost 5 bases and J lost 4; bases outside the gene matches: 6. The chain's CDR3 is CASSRTGLGTEAFF. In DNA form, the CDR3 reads TGTGCCAGCAGTCGGACAGGGCTGGGCACTGAAGCTTTCTTT.

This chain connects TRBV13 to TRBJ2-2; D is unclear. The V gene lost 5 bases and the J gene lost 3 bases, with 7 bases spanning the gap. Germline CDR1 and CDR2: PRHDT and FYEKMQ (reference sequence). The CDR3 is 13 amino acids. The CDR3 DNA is TGTGCCAGCAGCCCAGTCCACACCGGGGAGCTGTTTTTT. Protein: CASSPVHTGELFF.